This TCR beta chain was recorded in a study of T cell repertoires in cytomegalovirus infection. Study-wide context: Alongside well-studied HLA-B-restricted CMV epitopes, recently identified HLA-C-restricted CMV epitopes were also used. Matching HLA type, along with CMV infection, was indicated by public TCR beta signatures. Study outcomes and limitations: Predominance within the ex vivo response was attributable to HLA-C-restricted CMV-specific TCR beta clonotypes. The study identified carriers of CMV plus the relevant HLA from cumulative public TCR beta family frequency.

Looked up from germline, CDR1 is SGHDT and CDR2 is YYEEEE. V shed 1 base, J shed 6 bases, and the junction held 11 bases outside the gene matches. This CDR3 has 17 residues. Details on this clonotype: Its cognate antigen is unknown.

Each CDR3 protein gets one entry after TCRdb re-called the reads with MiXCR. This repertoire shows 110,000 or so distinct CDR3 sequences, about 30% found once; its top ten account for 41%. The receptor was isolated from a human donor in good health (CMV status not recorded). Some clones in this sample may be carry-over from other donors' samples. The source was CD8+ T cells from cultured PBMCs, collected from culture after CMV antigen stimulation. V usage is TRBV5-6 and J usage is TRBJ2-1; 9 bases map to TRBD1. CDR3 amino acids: CASSLISAGTGPNEQFF. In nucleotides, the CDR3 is TGTGCCAGCAGCTTGATATCCGCCGGGACAGGGCCCAATGAGCAGTTCTTC.